This T cell receptor beta chain was sequenced during a study of Ad26.COV2.S vaccination and SARS-CoV-2 variants. Broader study findings: After vaccination, substantial breadth of spike-specific CD8+ and CD4+ responses was reported. Possibly, TCR breadth and depth analyses underestimated total T cell responses. The study found similar non-spike TCR breadth in vaccine and placebo recipients. People who got the vaccine had more spike-specific TCR breadth than people who got placebo.

Some clones are missing from TCRdb's copy, which holds only in-frame ones; the method was immunoSEQ multiplex PCR. The sample consists of about 350,000 clones, approximately 90% of them appearing once. This CDR3 contains 14 residues. The V gene's germline CDR1 is SGHDN and CDR2 FVKESK. V lost 1 base and J 4 bases, leaving 10 bases between the germline ends. On this clone: Antigen unknown.

The chain combines TRBV14 with TRBJ1-1, with D possibly TRBD1 on 6 matching bases. This sequence was found in a human donor who had recovered from COVID-19. The material was peripheral blood, obtained after recovery from COVID-19. CDR3 sequence reads: CASSQVGGATEAFF. The DNA for the CDR3 is TGTGCCAGCAGCCAAGTCGGGGGGGCCACTGAAGCTTTCTTT. Full variable domain (missing parts from reference TRBV14 and TRBJ1-1): EAGVTQFPSHSVIEKGQTVTLRCDPISGHDNLYWYRRVMGKEIKFLLHFVKESKQDESGMPNNRFLAERTGGTYSTLKVQPAELEDSGVYFCASSQVGGATEAFFGQGTRLTVV.